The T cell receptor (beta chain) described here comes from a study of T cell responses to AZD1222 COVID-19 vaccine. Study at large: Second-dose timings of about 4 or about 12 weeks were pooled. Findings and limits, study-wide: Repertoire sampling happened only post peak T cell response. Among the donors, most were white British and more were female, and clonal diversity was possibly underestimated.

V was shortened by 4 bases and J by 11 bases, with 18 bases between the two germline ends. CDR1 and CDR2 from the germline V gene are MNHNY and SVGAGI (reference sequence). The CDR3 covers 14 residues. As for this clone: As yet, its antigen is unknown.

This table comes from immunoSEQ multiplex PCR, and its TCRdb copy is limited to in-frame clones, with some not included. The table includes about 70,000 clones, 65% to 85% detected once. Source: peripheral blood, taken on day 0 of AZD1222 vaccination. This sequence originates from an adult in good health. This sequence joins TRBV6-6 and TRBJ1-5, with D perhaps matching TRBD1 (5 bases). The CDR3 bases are TGTGCCAGCAGTTCTTTGGCCCGGGGGATTGCCCAGCATTTT. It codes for CASSSLARGIAQHF.